This T cell receptor (beta chain) appears in the sequencing data of a study of blood T cell repertoires in COVID-19. Only in-frame clones appear in the TCRdb table, and some are missing; sequencing was by immunoSEQ multiplex PCR. The sample includes more than 60,000 clones, around 90% of them seen just once. This clonotype originated in a human donor in a cohort sampled during active COVID-19. The material sequenced was peripheral blood.

This chain's CDR3 is CASSWGAGGRGGDTQYF. The CDR3 DNA reads TGTGCCAGCAGCTGGGGAGCGGGGGGGCGTGGTGGAGATACGCAGTATTTT. The rearrangement uses TRBV5-6 and TRBJ2-3, with TRBD2 matching over 10 bases. Germline loops: CDR1 SGHDT, CDR2 YYEEEE. This CDR3 region has 17 residues. V trimming: 3 bases; J trimming: 5 bases; junction bases outside the gene matches: 12.